This section outlines one TCR beta chain sequence together with its context. What it binds is not known. The data were obtained in a study of T cell responses to AZD1222 COVID-19 vaccine. General study findings and limits: At 160-218 and 743-854, vaccine-associated CD4 TCRs were dominant, and they spanned spike. White British ancestry dominated among donors, who included more females, and clonal diversity was possibly underestimated.

Clones were sequenced by immunoSEQ multiplex PCR, and TCRdb holds only the in-frame ones, with some missing. This sample has about 70,000 clones, with 90% found just once. The specimen was peripheral blood, collected 28 days after the second AZD1222 dose. The sequence derives from an adult who received the AZD1222 COVID-19 vaccine.

The CDR3 spells CASSRQGFTEAFF. CDR3 DNA sequence: TGTGCCAGCAGTAGACAGGGGTTCACTGAAGCTTTCTTT. This chain joins TRBV6-5 and TRBJ1-1; the match to TRBD1 covers 8 bases. Unmatched junction bases numbered 3, after V lost 5 bases and J lost 4 bases. CDR1 and CDR2 from the germline V gene are MNHEY and SVGAGI. There are 13 residues in the CDR3.